Below are 14 T cell receptor beta chains sequenced from a single sample in a study of blood T cell repertoires in COVID-19. TCRdb keeps only in-frame clones here, not all; method: immunoSEQ multiplex PCR. The table includes 140,000 to 150,000 clones, roughly 86% detected once. Sequenced material: peripheral blood. These receptors were taken from a human donor in a cohort sampled during active COVID-19.

The chain uses TRBV7-8 and TRBJ1-2; 7 bases line up with TRBD1. The length of the CDR3 is 14 residues. Germline V gene lookup returns CDR1 SGHVS and CDR2 FQNEAQ. V lost 5 bases, J lost 5 bases, and 8 bases stayed unmatched. The CDR3 DNA sequence: TGTGCCAGCAGCCGCCGGGACAGATCATATGGCTACACCTTC. This codes for CASSRRDRSYGYTF. Looking up the rest from reference TRBV7-8 and TRBJ1-2 gives the full variable domain: GAGVSQSPRYKVAKRGQDVALRCDPISGHVSLFWYQQALGQGPEFLTYFQNEAQLDKSGLPSDRFFAERPEGSVSTLKIQRTQQEDSAVYLCASSRRDRSYGYTFGSGTRLTVV.

This rearrangement joins TRBV9 to TRBJ2-5; 9 bases fit TRBD2. The ends lost 3 bases at V and 2 bases at J; junction bases unmatched: 5. The CDR3 is 15 amino acids. Per the germline V gene, CDR1 is SGDLS and CDR2 is YYNGEE. The CDR3 nucleotides read TGTGCCAGCAGCGCAAATAGCGGGGGACAAGAGACCCAGTACTTC. Protein: CASSANSGGQETQYF.

The chain combines TRBV6-2 or TRBV6-3 with TRBJ2-7, with 7 nucleotides matching TRBD1. The V gene's germline CDR1 is MNHEY and CDR2 SVGEGT. The CDR3 is made up of 14 amino acids. The V and J ends lost 4 bases and 4 bases, in that order; junction bases with no gene match: 7. The CDR3 region is CASSSGTVLYEQYF. CDR3 DNA sequence: TGTGCCAGCAGTTCGGGGACAGTTTTGTACGAGCAGTACTTC.

The J gene is TRBJ2-1, the V gene TRBV18, with 8 bases matching TRBD2. This CDR3 is built from 16 residues. Germline V lookup: CDR1 KGHSH, CDR2 LQKENI. V trimming: 3 bases; J trimming: 3 bases; junction bases outside the gene matches: 7. CDR3 nucleotide sequence: TGTGCCAGCTCACCCTCCGGGACTAGAGTCTACAATGAGCAGTTCTTC. Its translation: CASSPSGTRVYNEQFF.

The CDR3 reads CASSLGGGSLNEQFF. The CDR3 bases are TGTGCCAGCAGCTTGGGCGGGGGTAGCTTAAATGAGCAGTTCTTC. This sequence joins TRBV5-4 and TRBJ2-1; 7 bases fit TRBD2. Germline CDR1 is SGHNT and CDR2 is YYREEE (reference sequence). This CDR3 is built from 15 residues. Trimming took 0 bases from V and 7 from J; bases not matched to a gene: 7.

This clone was recorded a few times. The CDR3 DNA reads as TGTGCCAGCAGCGGAGGACGGGACAGGGGCATCGATGAGCAGTTCTTC. Residues: CASSGGRDRGIDEQFF. The chain links TRBV5-4 to TRBJ2-1, with 10 nucleotides matching TRBD1. The CDR3 extends over 16 amino acids. J lost 8 bases, V lost 4 bases, and 12 bases had no gene match. CDR1 is SGHNT, CDR2 YYREEE, per germline (reference sequence).

The rearrangement joins TRBV19 to TRBJ2-1, with a possible D match to TRBD2 (5 bases). Germline V CDR1 and CDR2: LNHDA, SQIVND (reference sequence). This CDR3 spans 14 amino acids. Trimming left V 5 bases short and J 6 bases short, with 14 bases between. Here the CDR3 DNA reads TGTGCCAGTAGTTACCGGGAAAAAAGCAATGAGCAGTTCTTC. Residues: CASSYREKSNEQFF.

This clone was counted between two and nine times. The chain couples TRBV6-5 to TRBJ2-7; TRBD2 agrees at 9 bases. CDR1 MNHEY and CDR2 SVGAGI come from the germline V gene. The CDR3 has 15 residues. Trimming at V came to 11 bases and at J to 2 bases, leaving 13 bases not matched to a gene. As DNA, the CDR3 is TGTGCCTCGCGAGAAGGGCTAGCGGGGACCTACGAGCAGTACTTC. Its protein product is CASREGLAGTYEQYF.

The V gene is TRBV7-9, the J gene TRBJ2-3; 7 bases fit TRBD2. The CDR3 totals 14 residues. V shed 4 bases, J shed 6 bases, and the junction held 7 bases outside the gene matches. The germline CDR1 and CDR2 sequences are SEHNR and FQNEAQ (reference sequence). CDR3 DNA sequence: TGTGCCAGCAGCTCTGGACTAGTCGCGGATACGCAGTATTTT. This codes for CASSSGLVADTQYF. The whole variable domain, filled in from reference TRBV7-9 and TRBJ2-3, reads DTGVSQNPRHKITKRGQNVTFRCDPISEHNRLYWYRQTLGQGPEFLTYFQNEAQLEKSRLLSDRFSAERPKGSFSTLEIQRTEQGDSAMYLCASSSGLVADTQYFGPGTRLTVL.

The rearrangement uses TRBV6-2 or TRBV6-3 and TRBJ2-5; 7 bases are a match to TRBD1. Germline CDR1 and CDR2: MNHEY and SVGEGT. There are 13 residues in the CDR3. The V and J ends lost 5 bases and 1 base, in that order; junction bases with no gene match: 1. The CDR3 region has the DNA TGTGCCAGCAGTCGGGACAGCCAAGAGACCCAGTACTTC. Translated, it gives CASSRDSQETQYF.

V usage is TRBV4-3 and J usage is TRBJ1-6, with D hard to call. The CDR3 is 13 residues long. The germline V gene encodes CDR1 LGHNA and CDR2 YSLEER. Trimming pared 4 bases from V and 8 bases from J, leaving 9 bases between. CDR3 DNA sequence: TGCGCCAGCAGCCTTGTCAATGATTCACCCCTCCACTTT. Its translation is CASSLVNDSPLHF.

V usage is TRBV3-1 (or the pseudogene TRBV3-2) and J usage is TRBJ2-1; 11 bases agree with TRBD2. Germline loops: CDR1 LGHDT, CDR2 YNNKEL (reference sequence). Trimming cost V 3 bases and J 1 base; bases outside gene matches: 2. The CDR3 covers 16 residues. The CDR3 nucleotides are TGTGCCAGCAGCCATAGCGGGGGGGAGTCCTACAATGAGCAGTTCTTC. Translated, it gives CASSHSGGESYNEQFF.

The CDR3 DNA is TGTGCCAGCAGCGTAGGATTCGGGGGGCGGGACGGGGAGCTGTTTTTT. Residues: CASSVGFGGRDGELFF. The J gene is TRBJ2-2, the V gene TRBV9; D perhaps matches TRBD2 (7 bases). CDR3 length: 16 residues. CDR1 and CDR2 (germline): SGDLS, YYNGEE. The V gene lost 0 bases and the J gene lost 7 bases, with 16 bases spanning the gap.

V usage is TRBV6-2 or TRBV6-3 and J usage is TRBJ2-2; 15 nucleotides line up with TRBD2. Germline V gives CDR1 MNHEY, CDR2 SVGEGT. This CDR3 is built from 19 residues. Trimming cost V 2 bases and J 4 bases; bases outside gene matches: 8. CDR3 in amino acids: CASSYPGLAGGPVTGELFF. The CDR3 DNA sequence: TGTGCCAGCAGTTACCCCGGACTAGCGGGGGGGCCCGTCACCGGGGAGCTGTTTTTT.